These T cell receptor beta chains were read from a single sample in a study of shared clonotypes between healthy human individuals. The protocol was immunoSEQ multiplex PCR, while the TCRdb copy is restricted to in-frame clones and leaves out a portion. The sample has about 360,000 clones; more than 60% are singletons. The sequenced sample consisted of memory CD4+ T cells sorted from blood. The receptors here all came from a man aged 30 to 45 in good health. Each CDR3 is given with its conserved first and last residue. The order of the fields is J gene, D gene, clone size, V gene, CDR3 DNA, CDR3 protein. A D gene is named only where the DNA matches it firmly. The size field is filled for only some rows; it gives once, few, many or a size class.

J: TRBJ1-6
D: .
size: .
V: TRBV2
DNA: TGTGCCAGCAACCTATGGCAGGGTGAATCACCCCTCCACTTT
CDR3: CASNLWQGESPLHF

J: TRBJ2-2
D: .
size: many
V: TRBV2
DNA: TGTGCCAGCAGTAAAGGAAGTATCGGGGAGCTGTTTTTT
CDR3: CASSKGSIGELFF

J: TRBJ2-5
D: .
size: few
V: TRBV7-6
DNA: TGTGCCAGCAGCCTTCGGAGGGGAGGGGGAGAAGAGACCCAGTACTTC
CDR3: CASSLRRGGGEETQYF

J: TRBJ2-7
D: .
size: .
V: TRBV19
DNA: TGTGCCAGTAGTATCTCTGCCCAAGCTCTCGAGCAGTACTTC
CDR3: CASSISAQALEQYF

J: TRBJ2-3
D: .
size: .
V: TRBV29-1
DNA: TGCAGCGTTGAAGTGCTGCTAGAATCCACAGATACGCAGTATTTT
CDR3: CSVEVLLESTDTQYF

J: TRBJ2-3
D: .
size: once
V: TRBV2
DNA: TGTGCCAGCAGCTTGGACCCCAGCCTCCTCCTCTGCGCCTTT
CDR3: CASSLDPSLLLCAF

J: TRBJ2-3
D: .
size: .
V: TRBV6-5
DNA: TGTGCCAGCAGTTACGGGTTGACTAGCACAGATACGCAGTATTTT
CDR3: CASSYGLTSTDTQYF

J: TRBJ2-1
D: .
size: .
V: TRBV9
DNA: TGTGCCAGCAGCGTAGCGTCTGAACGCGGGCAGTTCTTC
CDR3: CASSVASERGQFF

J: TRBJ1-1
D: .
size: .
V: TRBV4-3
DNA: TGCGCCAGCAGCCAAGATACGGTGAACACTGAAGCTTTCTTT
CDR3: CASSQDTVNTEAFF

J: TRBJ2-3
D: .
size: .
V: TRBV7-2
DNA: TGTGCCAGCAGCTTAGCTGGTCCTCTAGATACGCAGTATTTT
CDR3: CASSLAGPLDTQYF

J: TRBJ2-7
D: .
size: few
V: TRBV19
DNA: TGTGCCAGTAGTCGGTTTCAGCAGTCTCAATACGAGCAGTACTTC
CDR3: CASSRFQQSQYEQYF

J: TRBJ2-3
D: .
size: .
V: TRBV11-3
DNA: TGTGCCAGCAATATGGGCGGCACAGATACGCAGTATTTT
CDR3: CASNMGGTDTQYF

J: TRBJ1-5
D: .
size: few
V: TRBV6-1
DNA: TGTGCCAGCAACCAAGCGGGGAAGCAGAGGCCCCAGCATTTT
CDR3: CASNQAGKQRPQHF

J: TRBJ2-1
D: .
size: .
V: TRBV5-1
DNA: TGCGCCAGCAGCCTCGTGGGAGGAGGTGAGCAGTTCTTC
CDR3: CASSLVGGGEQFF

J: TRBJ1-2
D: .
size: .
V: TRBV27
DNA: TGTGCCAGCAGACTACAGCGACGGACGGGCTACACCTTC
CDR3: CASRLQRRTGYTF

J: TRBJ2-1
D: .
size: many
V: TRBV12-2
DNA: TGTGCAAGTCGCTTAGGGACTAGCGGGAGAAAATATATCGATGAGCAGTTCTTC
CDR3: CASRLGTSGRKYIDEQFF

J: TRBJ2-6
D: .
size: .
V: TRBV11-3
DNA: TGTGCCAGCAGCCCTAGCTTTGAGGCCAACGTCCTGACTTTC
CDR3: CASSPSFEANVLTF

J: TRBJ2-2
D: .
size: .
V: TRBV4-3
DNA: TGCGCCAGCAGCCAAGTCCCACGGAACACCGGGGAGCTGTTTTTT
CDR3: CASSQVPRNTGELFF

J: TRBJ1-4
D: TRBD1
size: .
V: TRBV5-4
DNA: TGTGCCAGCACCCGAGACAGGGGAGGATTTAATGAAAAACTGTTTTTT
CDR3: CASTRDRGGFNEKLFF

J: TRBJ2-2
D: .
size: .
V: TRBV2
DNA: TGTGCCAGCAGTGTGCTTAACACCGGGGAGCTGTTTTTT
CDR3: CASSVLNTGELFF

J: TRBJ2-6
D: .
size: .
V: TRBV5-4
DNA: TGTGCCAGCAGCTACCTCACAGGGCGGGGGGCCAACGTCCTGACTTTC
CDR3: CASSYLTGRGANVLTF

J: TRBJ2-7
D: .
size: many
V: TRBV27
DNA: TGTGCCAGCAGTTTCCTCCGGCTAGGACTGGCGTATGCGCAGTACTTC
CDR3: CASSFLRLGLAYAQYF

J: TRBJ1-2
D: .
size: .
V: TRBV5-1
DNA: TGCGCCAGCAGCTTGGCCGGTACGGACAACTATGGCTACACCTTC
CDR3: CASSLAGTDNYGYTF

J: TRBJ2-5
D: .
size: .
V: TRBV5-1
DNA: TGCGCCAGCAGCTTGGCGGGGACACAGCAAGAGACCCAGTACTTC
CDR3: CASSLAGTQQETQYF

J: TRBJ2-2
D: .
size: few
V: TRBV14
DNA: TGTGCCAGCAGCCAAGCTACGCACACCGGGGAGCTGTTTTTT
CDR3: CASSQATHTGELFF

J: TRBJ2-1
D: .
size: .
V: TRBV5-6
DNA: TGTGCCAGCAGCTTAAGTAGAGGATTCAACAATGAGCAGTTCTTC
CDR3: CASSLSRGFNNEQFF

J: TRBJ2-1
D: TRBD2
size: .
V: TRBV2
DNA: TGTGCCAGCAGTCAAACTAGCGGATTTGTGAATGAGCAGTTCTTC
CDR3: CASSQTSGFVNEQFF

J: TRBJ2-3
D: TRBD2
size: .
V: TRBV7-9
DNA: TGTGCCAGCAGCGCTAACCGGGACTATCAGGGTACGCAGTATTTT
CDR3: CASSANRDYQGTQYF

J: TRBJ2-3
D: TRBD2
size: .
V: TRBV30
DNA: TGTGCCTGGAGTGCTTGGGGAAGCGGGAGGGCTGCGGCAGATACGCAGTATTTT
CDR3: CAWSAWGSGRAAADTQYF

J: TRBJ2-3
D: .
size: .
V: TRBV7-2
DNA: TGTGCCAGCAGCCTCGGGGCACCTAGCACAGATACGCAGTATTTT
CDR3: CASSLGAPSTDTQYF

J: TRBJ1-1
D: .
size: .
V: TRBV18
DNA: TGTGCCAGCTCACCATCCCTCCCTGACCTGAACACTGAAGCTTTCTTT
CDR3: CASSPSLPDLNTEAFF

J: TRBJ2-2
D: .
size: .
V: TRBV7-2
DNA: TGTGCCAGCAGCTTTAACAGGGAGGCCGGGGAGCTGTTTTTT
CDR3: CASSFNREAGELFF

J: TRBJ2-1
D: TRBD2
size: .
V: TRBV4-1
DNA: TGCGCCAGCAGGAGCCTTTTAGCGGGTCGCCACAATGAGCAGTTCTTC
CDR3: CASRSLLAGRHNEQFF

J: TRBJ1-2
D: .
size: once
V: TRBV6-5
DNA: TGTGCCAGCAGTTACTCGTCAAGCCGAAGGGGCTACACCTTC
CDR3: CASSYSSSRRGYTF

J: TRBJ2-5
D: .
size: .
V: TRBV19
DNA: TGTGCCAGTAGTGGGTCGCTGCGGGAGACCCAGTACTTC
CDR3: CASSGSLRETQYF

J: TRBJ1-1
D: .
size: .
V: TRBV15
DNA: TGTGCCACCAGCAGAGGGTCGCGGGGGCTAAACACTGAAGCTTTCTTT
CDR3: CATSRGSRGLNTEAFF

J: TRBJ1-3
D: .
size: .
V: TRBV7-9
DNA: TGTGCCAGCAGCCCCACTGGAAACACCATATATTTT
CDR3: CASSPTGNTIYF

J: TRBJ2-5
D: .
size: .
V: TRBV7-2
DNA: TGTGCCAGCAGGGCCGGCCCGGGGGAGACCCAGTACTTC
CDR3: CASRAGPGETQYF

J: TRBJ2-7
D: .
size: .
V: TRBV7-2
DNA: TGTGCCAGCAGCTTATTTGCAGGGAGCTCCTACGAGCAGTACTTC
CDR3: CASSLFAGSSYEQYF

J: TRBJ2-7
D: TRBD2
size: once
V: TRBV25-1
DNA: TGTGCCAGCAGTGAATCTTTAGCGGGAGCTTACGAGCAGTACTTC
CDR3: CASSESLAGAYEQYF

J: TRBJ2-5
D: TRBD2
size: .
V: TRBV29-1
DNA: TGCAGCGTTGAAGTCTGGGGGGGGTCAGCGGTAGAGACCCAGTACTTC
CDR3: CSVEVWGGSAVETQYF

J: TRBJ2-1
D: .
size: .
V: TRBV7-2
DNA: TGTGCCAGCAGCTTAAAGGATAGGATCGGTGAGCAGTTCTTC
CDR3: CASSLKDRIGEQFF

J: TRBJ2-7
D: .
size: .
V: TRBV5-6
DNA: TGTGCCAGCAGCTTTGTTCAGATGCGACAGGTCTACGAGCAGTACTTC
CDR3: CASSFVQMRQVYEQYF